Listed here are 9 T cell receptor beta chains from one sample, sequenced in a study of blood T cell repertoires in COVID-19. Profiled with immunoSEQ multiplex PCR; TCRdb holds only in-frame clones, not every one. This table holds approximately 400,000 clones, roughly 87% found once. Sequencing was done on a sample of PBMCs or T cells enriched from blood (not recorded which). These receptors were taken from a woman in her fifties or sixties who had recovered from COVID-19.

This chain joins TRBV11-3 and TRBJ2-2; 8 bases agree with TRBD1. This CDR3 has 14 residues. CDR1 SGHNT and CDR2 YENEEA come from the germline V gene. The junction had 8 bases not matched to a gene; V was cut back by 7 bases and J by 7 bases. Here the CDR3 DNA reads TGTGCCAGCACCCGGACAGGGTCTGGCGGGGAGCTGTTTTTT. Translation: CASTRTGSGGELFF.

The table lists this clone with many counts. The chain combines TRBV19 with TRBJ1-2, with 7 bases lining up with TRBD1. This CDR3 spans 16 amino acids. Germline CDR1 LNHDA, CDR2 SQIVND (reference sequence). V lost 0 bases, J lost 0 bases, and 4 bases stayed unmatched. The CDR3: CASSIDGTDANYGYTF. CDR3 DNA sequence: TGTGCCAGTAGTATAGACGGGACAGACGCTAACTATGGCTACACCTTC.

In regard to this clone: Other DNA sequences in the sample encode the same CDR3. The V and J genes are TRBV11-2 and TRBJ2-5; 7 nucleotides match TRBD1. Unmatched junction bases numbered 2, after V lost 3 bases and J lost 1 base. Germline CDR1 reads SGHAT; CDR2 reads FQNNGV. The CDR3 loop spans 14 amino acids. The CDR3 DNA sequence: TGTGCCAGCAGCTTGGGGACAGTCCAAGAGACCCAGTACTTC. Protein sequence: CASSLGTVQETQYF.

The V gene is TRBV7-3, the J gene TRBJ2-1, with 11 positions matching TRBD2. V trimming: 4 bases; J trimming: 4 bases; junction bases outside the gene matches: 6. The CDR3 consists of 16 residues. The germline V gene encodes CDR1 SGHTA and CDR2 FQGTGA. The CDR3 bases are TGTGCCAGCAGCTCCCCGGGACTAGCGGCGTACAATGAGCAGTTCTTC. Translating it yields CASSSPGLAAYNEQFF. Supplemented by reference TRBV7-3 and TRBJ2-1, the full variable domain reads GAGVSQTPSNKVTEKGKYVELRCDPISGHTALYWYRQSLGQGPEFLIYFQGTGAADDSGLPNDRFFAVRPEGSVSTLKIQRTERGDSAVYLCASSSPGLAAYNEQFFGPGTRLTVL.

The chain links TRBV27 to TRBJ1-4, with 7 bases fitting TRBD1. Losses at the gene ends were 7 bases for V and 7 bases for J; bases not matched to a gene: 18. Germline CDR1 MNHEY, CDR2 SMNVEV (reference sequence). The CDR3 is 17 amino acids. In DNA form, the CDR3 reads TGTGCCAGCACTCTTAAAGGTCCGACAGGGCTTGGTGAAAAACTGTTTTTT. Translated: CASTLKGPTGLGEKLFF.

The CDR3 nucleotides are TGTGCCAGCAGCAAAGCGGGGGGGAGTTCTTACGGAAACACCATATATTTT. Its protein is CASSKAGGSSYGNTIYF. V is TRBV21-1 and J is TRBJ1-3. TRBV21-1 is flagged as a pseudogene. The CDR3 loop spans 17 amino acids.

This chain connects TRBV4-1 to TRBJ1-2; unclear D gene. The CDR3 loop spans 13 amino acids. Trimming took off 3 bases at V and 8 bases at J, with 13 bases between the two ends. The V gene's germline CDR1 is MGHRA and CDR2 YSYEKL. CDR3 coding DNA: TGCGCCAGCAGCCAGACTTCCCAGTTGGGCTACACCTTC. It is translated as CASSQTSQLGYTF.

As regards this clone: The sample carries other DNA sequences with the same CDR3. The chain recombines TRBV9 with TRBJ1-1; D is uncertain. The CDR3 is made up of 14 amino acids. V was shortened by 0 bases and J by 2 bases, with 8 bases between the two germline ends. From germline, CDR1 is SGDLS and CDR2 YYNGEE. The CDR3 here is CASSVGNRNTEAFF. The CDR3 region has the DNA TGTGCCAGCAGCGTAGGTAACAGAAACACTGAAGCTTTCTTT. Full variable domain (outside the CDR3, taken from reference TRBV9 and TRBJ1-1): DSGVTQTPKHLITATGQRVTLRCSPRSGDLSVYWYQQSLDQGLQFLIQYYNGEERAKGNILERFSAQQFPDLHSELNLSSLELGDSALYFCASSVGNRNTEAFFGQGTRLTVV.

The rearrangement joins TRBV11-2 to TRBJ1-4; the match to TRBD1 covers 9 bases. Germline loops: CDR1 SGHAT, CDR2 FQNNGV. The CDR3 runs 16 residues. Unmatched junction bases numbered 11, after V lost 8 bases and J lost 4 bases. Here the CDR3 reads CASGGGQGSGNEKLFF. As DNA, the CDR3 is TGTGCCAGCGGCGGGGGACAGGGTAGCGGTAATGAAAAACTGTTTTTT.